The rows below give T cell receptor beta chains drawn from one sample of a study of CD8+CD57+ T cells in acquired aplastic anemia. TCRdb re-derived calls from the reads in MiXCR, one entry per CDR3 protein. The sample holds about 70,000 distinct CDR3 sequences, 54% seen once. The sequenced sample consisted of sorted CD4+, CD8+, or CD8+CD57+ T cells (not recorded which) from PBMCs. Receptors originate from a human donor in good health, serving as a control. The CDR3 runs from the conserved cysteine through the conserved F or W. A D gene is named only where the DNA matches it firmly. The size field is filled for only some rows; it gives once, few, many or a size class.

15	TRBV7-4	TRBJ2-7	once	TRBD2	CASSQERESYYEQYF	TGTGCCAGCAGCCAAGAGCGGGAGTCGTATTACGAGCAGTACTTC
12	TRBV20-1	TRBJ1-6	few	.	CSARAGNSPLHF	TGCAGTGCTAGGGCAGGGAATTCACCCCTCCACTTT
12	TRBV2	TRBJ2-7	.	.	CASSQGYHEQYF	TGTGCCAGCAGCCAGGGGTACCACGAGCAGTACTTC
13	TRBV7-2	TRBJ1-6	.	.	CASSPGTNSPLHF	TGTGCCAGCAGCCCCGGGACGAATTCACCCCTCCACTTT
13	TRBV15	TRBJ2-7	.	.	CATSSFTGNEQYF	TGTGCCACCAGCAGCTTTACAGGGAACGAGCAGTACTTC
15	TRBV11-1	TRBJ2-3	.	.	CASSQPTGSTDTQYF	TGTGCCAGCAGCCAACCGACAGGAAGCACAGATACGCAGTATTTT
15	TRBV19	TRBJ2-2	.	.	CASSIPGQYTGELFF	TGTGCCAGTAGTATACCCGGACAGTACACCGGGGAGCTGTTTTTT
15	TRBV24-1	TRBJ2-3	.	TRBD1	CATSDGQGHTDTQYF	TGTGCCACCAGTGATGGACAGGGGCACACAGATACGCAGTATTTT
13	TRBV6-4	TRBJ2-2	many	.	CASSDSRVGELFF	TGTGCCAGCAGTGACTCGAGGGTCGGGGAGCTGTTTTTT
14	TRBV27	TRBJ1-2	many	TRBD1	CASSDGTGALSYTF	TGTGCCAGCAGTGACGGGACAGGGGCCCTAAGCTACACCTTC
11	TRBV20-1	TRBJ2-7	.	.	CSAIDSYEQYF	TGCAGTGCTATCGACAGCTACGAGCAGTACTTC
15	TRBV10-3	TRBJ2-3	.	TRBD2	CASSVSGRGTDTQYF	TGTGCCAGCAGCGTTAGCGGGAGGGGGACAGATACGCAGTATTTT
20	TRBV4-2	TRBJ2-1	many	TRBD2	CASSPPRLAGALLSYNEQFF	TGTGCCAGCAGCCCTCCGCGGCTAGCGGGCGCTCTCCTATCTTACAATGAGCAGTTCTTC
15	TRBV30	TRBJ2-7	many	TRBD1	CAWSVSGTGGHEQYF	TGTGCCTGGAGTGTTTCCGGGACAGGAGGCCACGAGCAGTACTTC
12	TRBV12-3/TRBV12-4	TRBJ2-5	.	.	CASSGFGETQYF	TGTGCCAGCAGTGGGTTCGGTGAGACCCAGTACTTC
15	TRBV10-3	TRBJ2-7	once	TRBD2	CATQTLAGLSYEQYF	TGTGCCACGCAAACCTTAGCGGGCCTCTCCTACGAGCAGTACTTC
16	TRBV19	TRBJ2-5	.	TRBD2	CAIHNSGRVSRETQYF	TGTGCCATTCATAATAGCGGGAGGGTTTCTCGGGAGACCCAGTACTTC
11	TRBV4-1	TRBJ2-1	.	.	CASSHGDEYFF	TGCGCCAGCAGCCACGGAGATGAGTACTTCTTC
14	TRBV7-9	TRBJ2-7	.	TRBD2	CASSSSGGVYEQCF	TGTGCCAGTAGCAGTAGCGGGGGCGTCTACGAGCAGTGCTTC
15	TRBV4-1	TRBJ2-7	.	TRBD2	CASSHSREGSYEQYF	TGCGCCAGCAGCCACTCGAGGGAGGGCTCCTACGAGCAGTACTTC
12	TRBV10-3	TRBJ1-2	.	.	CASTPGPDGYTF	TGTGCCTCCACGCCAGGGCCGGATGGCTACACCTTC
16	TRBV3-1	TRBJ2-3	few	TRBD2	CASSQGDYTNTDTQYF	TGTGCCAGCAGCCAAGGGGACTACACTAACACAGATACGCAGTATTTT
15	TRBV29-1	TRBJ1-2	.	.	CSVGDRGRGNYGYTF	TGCAGCGTTGGAGATCGAGGACGGGGTAACTATGGCTACACCTTC
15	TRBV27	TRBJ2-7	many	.	CASSLVKTTGYEQYF	TGTGCCAGCAGTTTAGTTAAGACGACCGGCTACGAGCAGTACTTC
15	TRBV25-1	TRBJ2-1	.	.	CASSESGSAYNEQFF	TGTGCCAGCAGTGAATCAGGGAGCGCCTACAATGAGCAGTTCTTC
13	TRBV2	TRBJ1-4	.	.	CASSLPRGEKLFF	TGTGCCAGCAGTCTACCTCGGGGTGAAAAACTGTTTTTT